A selection of T cell receptor beta chains follows, all from one sample in a study of cytomegalovirus exposure and HLA in healthy donors. Method: immunoSEQ multiplex PCR; TCRdb's copy keeps in-frame clones and lacks some. This sample has some 150,000 clones, with roughly three quarters found just once. Sequenced sample: PBMCs. The receptors shown here come from a man aged 25 to 45 in good health and CMV-seropositive. The CDR3 runs from the conserved cysteine through the conserved F or W. Each record gives: V gene, clone size, D gene, J gene, CDR3 protein, CDR3 DNA. D genes are given only for firm matches. Some rows have no size entry. The others give once, few or many, or a class for an expanded clone.

TRBV7-9	NA	NA	TRBJ1-1	CASSLAGGYGTEAFF	TGTGCCAGCAGCTTAGCGGGGGGTTATGGGACTGAAGCTTTCTTT
TRBV29-1	NA	NA	TRBJ1-1	CSVVGVNTEAFF	TGCAGCGTCGTCGGGGTGAACACTGAAGCTTTCTTT
TRBV6-5	few	TRBD1	TRBJ2-7	CASSHGTAAEQYF	TGTGCCAGCAGCCATGGGACAGCTGCCGAGCAGTACTTC
TRBV2	once	NA	TRBJ1-5	CASKGGNSNQPQHF	TGTGCCAGCAAAGGAGGAAATAGCAATCAGCCCCAGCATTTT
TRBV2	NA	TRBD2	TRBJ2-5	CASSEGRGGQETQYF	TGTGCCAGCAGTGAAGGGCGGGGGGGACAAGAGACCCAGTACTTC
TRBV19	NA	TRBD2	TRBJ2-5	CASSPSLAGGPGETQYF	TGTGCCAGTAGTCCCTCCTTAGCGGGAGGGCCGGGGGAGACCCAGTACTTC
TRBV18	NA	TRBD1	TRBJ1-1	CASSPDQGGAFF	TGTGCCAGCTCACCAGATCAGGGGGGAGCTTTCTTT
TRBV7-6	NA	TRBD1	TRBJ2-1	CASSLVGTGLFKGGNEQFF	TGTGCCAGCAGCTTGGTGGGGACAGGGCTATTCAAGGGGGGCAATGAGCAGTTCTTC
TRBV5-1	NA	TRBD1	TRBJ2-2	CASSRTGEGELFF	TGCGCCAGCAGCCGAACAGGGGAGGGGGAGCTGTTTTTT
TRBV5-1	NA	NA	TRBJ2-3	CASSLAEPDTQYF	TGCGCCAGCAGCTTGGCCGAGCCAGATACGCAGTATTTT
TRBV9	NA	NA	TRBJ2-3	CASSVEGETDTQYF	TGTGCCAGCAGCGTAGAGGGGGAGACAGATACGCAGTATTTT
TRBV28	few	NA	TRBJ2-3	CASSRTVSTDTQYF	TGTGCCAGCAGTCGGACTGTCAGCACAGATACGCAGTATTTT
TRBV4-1	once	NA	TRBJ2-1	CASSRTPPQGSSSYNEQFF	TGCGCCAGCAGCCGGACACCCCCTCAGGGGTCCAGCTCCTACAATGAGCAGTTCTTC
TRBV19	NA	TRBD2	TRBJ2-7	CASSTTLAGNYEQYF	TGTGCCAGTAGTACCACACTAGCGGGGAATTACGAGCAGTACTTC
TRBV9	NA	NA	TRBJ1-2	CASSPSSGANYGYTF	TGTGCCAGCAGCCCTAGTAGCGGAGCTAACTATGGCTACACCTTC
TRBV30	NA	NA	TRBJ2-1	CAWSEQGSEQFF	TGTGCCTGGAGTGAACAGGGAAGTGAGCAGTTCTTC
TRBV30	NA	TRBD1	TRBJ1-2	CCLNRGLNYGYTF	TGTTGCCTGAACAGGGGGCTTAACTATGGCTACACCTTC
TRBV5-5	NA	NA	TRBJ2-1	CASSFGPGEPQFF	TGTGCCAGCAGCTTTGGGCCGGGAGAACCGCAGTTCTTC
TRBV19	NA	TRBD1	TRBJ1-5	CASSVRQGGRMDQPQHF	TGTGCCAGTAGTGTCCGACAGGGAGGTCGAATGGATCAGCCCCAGCATTTT
TRBV11-2	NA	NA	TRBJ2-5	CASSFLRDQETQYF	TGTGCCAGCAGCTTTTTGCGGGATCAGGAGACCCAGTACTTC
TRBV6-5	NA	NA	TRBJ2-7	CASKGRDEQYF	TGTGCCAGCAAGGGCAGGGACGAGCAGTACTTC
TRBV30	NA	TRBD1	TRBJ2-3	CAWGQGLDTDTQYF	TGTGCCTGGGGACAGGGCCTCGACACAGATACGCAGTATTTT
TRBV7-6	NA	TRBD2	TRBJ2-7	CASSFSVGGSYEQYF	TGTGCCAGCAGCTTTAGCGTGGGAGGGTCATACGAGCAGTACTTC
TRBV7-8	NA	NA	TRBJ2-3	CASSLEGWSTYTQYF	TGTGCCAGCAGCTTGGAGGGGTGGAGCACATATACGCAGTATTTT
TRBV19	NA	TRBD2	TRBJ2-7	CASRDRTSSHYEQYF	TGTGCCAGTAGGGATCGGACTAGCTCTCATTATGAGCAGTACTTC